A single T cell receptor beta chain is shown here with its context. Its cognate antigen is unknown. The protocol was immunoSEQ multiplex PCR, while the TCRdb copy is restricted to in-frame clones and leaves out a portion. The data contain 150,000 or so clones, approximately 90% of them singletons. This sample is part of a study of radiation and T cells in renal cell carcinoma. The study, taken as a whole, reports: Without pretreatment biopsies, baseline tumor clonotype presence was undetermined. In blood, top tumor clones expanded by 2 weeks, shrinking by 4.

Specified time point: baseline pretreatment blood. Treatment specified: 15 Gy SBRT to primary tumor, nephrectomy 4 weeks later. Blood was sampled at baseline, 2 weeks and 4 weeks after SBRT. The patient's renal cell carcinoma had clear cell pathology. V lost 7 bases and J 6 bases, leaving 13 bases between the germline ends. This CDR3 has 12 residues. Germline CDR1 MNHEY, CDR2 SVGAGI. The chain links TRBV6-5 to TRBJ2-7, with D maybe TRBD1 (6 bases). This specimen was blood, taken from a patient whose treatment included radiotherapy and nephrectomy. This clonotype originated in a woman aged 70-85 years with renal cell carcinoma. CDR3 residues: CASTATGSEQYF. The CDR3 DNA follows: TGTGCCAGCACCGCTACAGGGAGCGAGCAGTACTTC.